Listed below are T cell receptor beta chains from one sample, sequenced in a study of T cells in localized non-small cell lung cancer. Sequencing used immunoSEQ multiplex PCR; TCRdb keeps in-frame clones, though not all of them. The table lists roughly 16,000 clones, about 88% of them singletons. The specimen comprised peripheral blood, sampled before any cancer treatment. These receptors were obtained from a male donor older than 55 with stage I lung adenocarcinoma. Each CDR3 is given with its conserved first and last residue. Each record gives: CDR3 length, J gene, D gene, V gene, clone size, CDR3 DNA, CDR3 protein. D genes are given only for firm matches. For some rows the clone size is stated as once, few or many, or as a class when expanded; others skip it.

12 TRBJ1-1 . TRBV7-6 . TGTGCCAGCAGCTTGCGGGGAGGTTGGGCTTTCTTT CASSLRGGWAFF
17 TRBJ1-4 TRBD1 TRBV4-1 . TGCGCCAGCAGCCAATACATTCCGGGACAGGGAGGCGAAAAACTGTTTTTT CASSQYIPGQGGEKLFF
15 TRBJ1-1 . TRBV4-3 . TGCGCCAGCAGCCAAGAGGGTGGGGGGAACACTGAAGCTTTCTTT CASSQEGGGNTEAFF
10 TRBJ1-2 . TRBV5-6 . TGTGCCAGCAAAGGATTCGGCTACACCTTC CASKGFGYTF
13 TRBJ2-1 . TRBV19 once TGTGCCAGTGGGTGGAGCTCCTACAATGAGCAGTTCTTC CASGWSSYNEQFF
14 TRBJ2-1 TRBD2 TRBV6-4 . TGTGCCAGCAGTGACTCGAGCGGGGACAATGAGCAGTTCTTC CASSDSSGDNEQFF
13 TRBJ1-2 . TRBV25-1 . TGTGCCAGCAGTGATCAGGGAAACTATGGCTGCACCTTC CASSDQGNYGCTF
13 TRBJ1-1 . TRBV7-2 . TGTGCCAGCAGCTTAGTGGAAGGGGCTGAAGCTTTCTTT CASSLVEGAEAFF
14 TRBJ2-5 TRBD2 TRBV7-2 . TGTGCCAGCAGCCTCGGGACTAGCGCAGAGACCCAGTACTTC CASSLGTSAETQYF
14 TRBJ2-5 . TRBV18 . TGTGCCAGCTCACCCGGACAGTTCCAAGAGACCCAGTACTTC CASSPGQFQETQYF
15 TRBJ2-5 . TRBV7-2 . TGTGCCAGCAGCTTACAGGGAATAGCAACGGAGACCCAGTACTTC CASSLQGIATETQYF
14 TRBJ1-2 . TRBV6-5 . TGTGCCAGCAGTACCCCCGGATCGCTTTATGGCTACACCTTC CASSTPGSLYGYTF
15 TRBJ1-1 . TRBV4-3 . TGCGCCAGCAGCCAAGATACGGGGGGCCGGACTGAAGCTTTCTTT CASSQDTGGRTEAFF
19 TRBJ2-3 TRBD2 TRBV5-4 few TGTGCCAGCAGCGCGAGGACTAGCGGGGGGCCATTTAGCACAGATACGCAGTATTTT CASSARTSGGPFSTDTQYF
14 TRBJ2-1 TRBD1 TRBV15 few TGTGCCACCAGCAGTGGACAGGGTTACAATGAGCAGTTCTTC CATSSGQGYNEQFF
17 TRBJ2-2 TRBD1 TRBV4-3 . TGCGCCAGCAGCCCACGACTTCCCGGGACAGGGACCGGGGAGCTGTTTTTT CASSPRLPGTGTGELFF
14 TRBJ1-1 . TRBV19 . TGTGCCAGTAGTATAGCTGGCAGGGCGGCTGAAGCTTTCTTT CASSIAGRAAEAFF
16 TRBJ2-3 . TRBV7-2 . TGTGCCAGCAGCTTGGGGGTAGCCCTAACCACAGATACGCAGTATTTT CASSLGVALTTDTQYF
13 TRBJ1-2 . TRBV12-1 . TGTGCCAGCAGCCTTAGGCGGGGGGTTGGCTACACCTTC CASSLRRGVGYTF
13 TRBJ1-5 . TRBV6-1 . TGTGCCAGTAGCCGGGACACCGAAAAGCCCCAGCATTTT CASSRDTEKPQHF
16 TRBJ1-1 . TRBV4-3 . TGCGCCAGCAGCCAATACCCCCCAGGGGCATTGTTTGAAGCTTTCTTT CASSQYPPGALFEAFF
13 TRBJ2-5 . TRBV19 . TGTGCCAGCTCGGACTATGGGGGTTATGAGCAGTACTTC CASSDYGGYEQYF
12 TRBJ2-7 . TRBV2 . TGTGCCAGCAGTGACAGTCCCTATGGGCAGTACTTC CASSDSPYGQYF
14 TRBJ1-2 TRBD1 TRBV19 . TGTGCCAGTAGTATCTCTACAGGGGGCTATGGCTACACCTTC CASSISTGGYGYTF
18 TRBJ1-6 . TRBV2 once TGTGCCAGCAGTGGACGGACCGAGGTGGGTAGGAATGTGAAACCCCTCCACTTT CASSGRTEVGRNVKPLHF
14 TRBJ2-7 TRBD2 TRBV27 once TGTGCCAGCAGTAAGACTAGCGGGGGCTACGAGCAGTACTTC CASSKTSGGYEQYF
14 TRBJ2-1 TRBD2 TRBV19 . TGTGCCAGTATGAATCTAGCGGGAGCATCTGAGCAGTTCTTC CASMNLAGASEQFF
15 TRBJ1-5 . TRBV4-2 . TGTGCCAGCAGCCAAGCAGGGTCTCTATATCAGCCCCAGCATTTT CASSQAGSLYQPQHF
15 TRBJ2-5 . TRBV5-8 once TGTGCCAGCACCCCGAGGATAGGGCGAGGGGAGACCCAGTACTTC CASTPRIGRGETQYF
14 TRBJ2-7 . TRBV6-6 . TGTGCCAGCAGTTACATGGGGGCTCGGGGGGAGCAGTACTTC CASSYMGARGEQYF
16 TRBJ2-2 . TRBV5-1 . TGCGCCAGCAGCCCCGTGCCGGGGGAGAACACCGGGGAGCTGTTTTTT CASSPVPGENTGELFF
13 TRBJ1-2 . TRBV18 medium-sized TGTGCCAGCTCCCCCGGACAGAGGGATGGCTACACCTTC CASSPGQRDGYTF
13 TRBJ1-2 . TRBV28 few TGTGCCAGCAGTTTACGGGGTAACTATGGCTACACCTTC CASSLRGNYGYTF
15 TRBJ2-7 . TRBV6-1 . TGTGCCAGCAGTGAGGAGGGATTCAGCTCCTACGAGCAGTACTTC CASSEEGFSSYEQYF
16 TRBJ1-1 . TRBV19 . TGTGCCAGTAGTATTACCGTCCGGGCCGGGAACACTGAAGCTTTCTTT CASSITVRAGNTEAFF
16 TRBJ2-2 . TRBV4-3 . TGCGCCAGCAGCCAAGCCTGGGGGACGAACACCGGGGAGCTGTTTTTT CASSQAWGTNTGELFF
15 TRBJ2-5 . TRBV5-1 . TGCGCCAGCAGCCCCGGGGGTCATGAGGGAGAGACCCAGTACTTC CASSPGGHEGETQYF
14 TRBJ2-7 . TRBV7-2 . TGTGCCAGCAGCTTAAGTCGGGGATCCTACGAGCAGTACTTC CASSLSRGSYEQYF
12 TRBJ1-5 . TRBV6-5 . TGTGCCGTCGGAAGGCCGGGCCAGCCCCAGCATTTT CAVGRPGQPQHF
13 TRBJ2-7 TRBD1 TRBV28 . TGTGCCAGCAGTTGGACAGGGACCTACGAGCAGTACTTC CASSWTGTYEQYF
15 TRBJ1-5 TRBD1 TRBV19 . TGTGCCAGTAGTTTAGGGGGCTTGAGCAATCAGCCCCAGCATTTT CASSLGGLSNQPQHF
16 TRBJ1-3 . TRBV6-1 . TGTGCCAGCAGTGGCCGGTCCCCCGGGCCTGGAAACACCATATATTTT CASSGRSPGPGNTIYF
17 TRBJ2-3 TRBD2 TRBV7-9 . TGTGCCAGCAGCTTAGATCTTCGGGAGGGAGGGAAGGATACGCAGTATTTT CASSLDLREGGKDTQYF
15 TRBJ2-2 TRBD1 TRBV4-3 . TGCGCCAGCAGCCAAGATCACAGGGGGGCCGGGGAGCTGTTTTTT CASSQDHRGAGELFF
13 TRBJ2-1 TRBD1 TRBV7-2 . TGTGCCAGCAGCTTCACACAGGGGTATGAGCAGTTCTTC CASSFTQGYEQFF
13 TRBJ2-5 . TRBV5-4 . TGTGCCAGCAGCTGGGCGGGGCAAGAGACCCAGTACTTC CASSWAGQETQYF
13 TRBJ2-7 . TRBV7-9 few TGTGCCAGCAGCTTGGCTGAACAGGGATGGCAGTACTTC CASSLAEQGWQYF
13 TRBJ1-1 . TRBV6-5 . TGTGCCAGCGGGGGAGGGCGAAACACTGAAGCTTTCTTT CASGGGRNTEAFF
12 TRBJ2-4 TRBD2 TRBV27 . TGTGCCGCCGGAAGAGCGGGGGGTACTCAGTACTTC CAAGRAGGTQYF
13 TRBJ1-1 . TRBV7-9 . TGTGCCAGCAGCTTAAGCAGTAACACTGAAGCTTTCTTT CASSLSSNTEAFF
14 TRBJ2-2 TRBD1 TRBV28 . TGTGCCAGCAGGACAGGGGGCGAGGGCGGGGAGCTGTTTTTT CASRTGGEGGELFF
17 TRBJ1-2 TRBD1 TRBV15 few TGTGCCACCAGCAGAGGGCGACAGGGGCCGGTTAACTATGGCTACACCTTC CATSRGRQGPVNYGYTF